One and the same sample provided the 29 T cell receptor beta chains below, sequenced in a study of T-cell memory formation after mild COVID-19. One entry per CDR3 protein, called by TCRdb with MiXCR from the 5' RACE reads. Among 60,000 to 65,000 distinct CDR3 sequences, 9.3% were seen once, and the ten largest hold 1.1%. The sample consisted of PBMCs or a T cell subset sorted from them (not recorded which). All receptors derive from a man aged 18 to 29 who had mild COVID-19 (a few samples of this study predate the infection). Cell type and time point are not known.

This clonotype was detected only a few times. The rearrangement joins TRBV4-2 to TRBJ2-3, with 11 bases that match TRBD1. The J segment lost 5 bases and the V segment lost 4 bases, leaving 11 bases of the junction unmatched. Germline V lookup: CDR1 LGHNA, CDR2 YNFKEQ. This CDR3 is 17 amino acids long. Here the CDR3 reads CASSPIQDRGLKDTQYF. Written as DNA, the CDR3 is TGTGCCAGCAGCCCTATACAGGACAGGGGGCTGAAAGATACGCAGTATTTT.

This clonotype turned up a few times. V gene TRBV4-3 combines with J gene TRBJ1-2, with 10 positions matching TRBD1. V was pared by 1 base and J by 4 bases, with 9 bases of the junction left unmatched. The CDR3 extends over 17 amino acids. Germline V gene data show CDR1 as LGHNA and CDR2 as YSLEER. CDR3 in amino acids: CASSQVGPGQGTYGYTF. The CDR3 DNA sequence: TGCGCCAGCAGCCAAGTAGGGCCGGGACAGGGGACCTATGGCTACACCTTC.

This clonotype was seen only a few times. The J gene is TRBJ2-3, the V gene TRBV19; TRBD2 matches 8 bases. The CDR3 is 13 residues long. The J segment lost 6 bases and the V segment lost 4 bases, leaving 3 bases of the junction unmatched. CDR1 and CDR2 from the germline V gene are LNHDA and SQIVND (reference sequence). The CDR3 DNA reads as TGTGCCAGTAGTACCCGGACTAGCGATACGCAGTATTTT. Its protein product is CASSTRTSDTQYF.

This clonotype was found a few times. The rearrangement links TRBV11-2 to TRBJ1-1; D is ambiguous. CDR3 length equals 14 residues. Germline CDR1 SGHAT, CDR2 FQNNGV. Between the trimmed V and J ends, which lost 3 bases and 2 bases, there was a span of 10 bases. The CDR3 is CASSFSQTNTEAFF. The CDR3 nucleotides are TGTGCCAGCAGCTTTAGTCAGACCAACACTGAAGCTTTCTTT.

This clonotype was observed a handful of times. This rearrangement joins TRBV5-4 to TRBJ2-1; D not certain. Germline CDR1 and CDR2: SGHNT and YYREEE (reference sequence). The V end lost 4 bases, the J end lost 6 bases, and 17 bases lay between the germline ends. The CDR3 consists of 15 residues. The CDR3 nucleotides are TGTGCCAGCAGCCCCGACGGAACGGCCTTCAATGAGCAGTTCTTC. It translates to CASSPDGTAFNEQFF.

This rearrangement joins TRBV4-3 to TRBJ2-2, with D unclear. Trimming cost V 4 bases and J 4 bases, with 13 bases left between them. The germline V gene has CDR1 LGHNA and CDR2 YSLEER. The CDR3 has 15 residues. The chain's CDR3 is CASSPATWSTGELFF. In DNA form, the CDR3 reads TGCGCCAGCAGCCCCGCGACATGGAGCACCGGGGAGCTGTTTTTT.

The V and J genes are TRBV7-8 and TRBJ1-5; possible D gene TRBD1, 6 bases. Germline V gene sequence: CDR1 SGHVS, CDR2 FQNEAQ. The CDR3 has 18 residues. The germline V and J ends were trimmed by 5 bases and 0 bases, with 20 bases remaining between them. CDR3 sequence reads: CASSGSSRDIVSNQPQHF. The CDR3 coding sequence is TGTGCCAGCAGCGGGTCTTCCCGGGACATCGTTAGCAATCAGCCCCAGCATTTT.

This clonotype has a handful of counts. The V call is TRBV7-3, the J call TRBJ1-6; no reliable D call. CDR3 length: 17 residues. Germline CDR1 SGHTA, CDR2 FQGTGA. V gave up 0 bases and J gave up 7 bases, with 16 bases separating them. The CDR3 DNA sequence: TGTGCCAGCAGCTTAACGCGGCAGCGGGGAGAGAATTCACCCCTCCACTTT. Protein sequence: CASSLTRQRGENSPLHF.

In its sample, this clonotype was seen many times. In DNA form, the CDR3 reads TGCGCCAGCAGCCAAGACACTAGCGGGAGAGATACGCAGTATTTT. This gives the protein CASSQDTSGRDTQYF. This chain uses TRBV4-3 with TRBJ2-3, with 11 bases lining up with TRBD2. V lost 0 bases to trimming and J lost 5 bases; unmatched junction nucleotides: 1. CDR1 LGHNA and CDR2 YSLEER come from the germline V gene. The CDR3 is 15 amino acids.

This clonotype was observed a few times. The genes are TRBV27 and TRBJ1-5, with TRBD1 matching 7 bases. Germline trimming cut 2 bases from V and 1 base from J; bases unmatched to any gene: 5. The CDR3 has 16 residues. Per the germline V gene, CDR1 is MNHEY and CDR2 is SMNVEV (reference sequence). CDR3 in amino acids: CASSLVGTASNQPQHF. The CDR3 bases are TGTGCCAGCAGTTTAGTTGGGACAGCCAGCAATCAGCCCCAGCATTTT.

This clonotype was counted at least ten times. This chain joins TRBV7-2 and TRBJ2-1; D remains ambiguous. The V gene lost 3 bases and the J gene lost 4 bases, with 13 bases spanning the gap. This CDR3 region has 15 residues. In germline, CDR1 is SGHTA, CDR2 FQGNSA. CDR3 sequence: CASSFTENSYNEQFF. For the CDR3, the DNA is TGTGCCAGCAGCTTCACCGAAAACTCGTACAATGAGCAGTTCTTC.

CDR3 sequence (DNA): TGTGCCAGCAGCTTAGGGGCAGTGGAGACCCAGTACTTC. Translating gives CASSLGAVETQYF. The V gene is TRBV7-8, the J gene TRBJ2-5; no clear D gene. This CDR3 has 13 residues. Germline values: CDR1 SGHVS, CDR2 FQNEAQ. With 1 base removed from V and 5 bases from J, the gap between germline ends came to 8 bases. Complete variable domain (other parts from reference TRBV7-8 and TRBJ2-5): GAGVSQSPRYKVAKRGQDVALRCDPISGHVSLFWYQQALGQGPEFLTYFQNEAQLDKSGLPSDRFFAERPEGSVSTLKIQRTQQEDSAVYLCASSLGAVETQYFGPGTRLLVL.

This clonotype was observed a handful of times. This chain uses TRBV7-2 with TRBJ2-1, with D possibly called TRBD1 or TRBD2 (6 bases each). This CDR3 is 15 amino acids long. The ends were cut back, 5 bases at V and 6 bases at J, with 17 bases in the middle. CDR1 is SGHTA, CDR2 FQGNSA, per germline. CDR3 nucleotide sequence: TGTGCCAGCAGCATAGGGGGGACCAGGGCCAATGAGCAGTTCTTC. This codes for CASSIGGTRANEQFF.

The chain recombines TRBV3-1 with TRBJ2-6; possibly TRBD1 for D (5 bases). Germline lookup yields CDR1 LGHDT and CDR2 YNNKEL (reference sequence). Trimming pared 3 bases from V and 0 bases from J, leaving 9 bases between. The CDR3 has 16 amino acids. The DNA of the CDR3 is TGTGCCAGCAGCCACCGACAGAACTCTGGGGCCAACGTCCTGACTTTC. It is translated as CASSHRQNSGANVLTF.

This clonotype has at least ten counts. The chain links TRBV5-1 to TRBJ2-1; 7 nucleotides align to TRBD1. The germline V gene encodes CDR1 SGHRS and CDR2 YFSETQ. After removal of 4 bases from V and 6 bases from J, the junction contained 10 bases not matched to a gene. The CDR3 consists of 15 residues. The CDR3 nucleotides read TGCGCCAGCAGCCAGAGACAGGGTAGAAGCAATGAGCAGTTCTTC. It translates to CASSQRQGRSNEQFF.

The chain links TRBV14 to TRBJ2-5, with TRBD1 as a possible D gene (5 bases). CDR3 size: 14 residues. V gave up 1 base and J gave up 2 bases, with 8 bases separating them. CDR1 is SGHDN and CDR2 is FVKESK in the germline V gene. DNA of the CDR3: TGTGCCAGCAGCCAAGTGACAGCGCAAGAGACCCAGTACTTC. This sequence encodes CASSQVTAQETQYF.

This clonotype was detected ten times or more. The gene calls are TRBV4-2 and TRBJ1-1; 9 bases line up with TRBD1. This CDR3 comprises 15 residues. The V and J ends lost 4 bases and 5 bases, in that order; junction bases with no gene match: 8. Germline-derived CDR1 and CDR2 are LGHNA and YNFKEQ. CDR3 sequence reads: CASSRTGTGKTEAFF. DNA of the CDR3: TGTGCCAGCAGCCGGACCGGGACAGGGAAAACTGAAGCTTTCTTT.

This clonotype occurred many times. J is TRBJ2-2 and V is TRBV5-6, with D perhaps matching TRBD1 (6 bases). Trimming removed 3 bases from V and 6 bases from J, with 15 bases in between. In germline, CDR1 is SGHDT, CDR2 YYEEEE. This CDR3 is built from 15 residues. The CDR3: CASSSEKQGAGELFF. CDR3 bases: TGTGCCAGCAGCTCAGAGAAACAGGGCGCCGGGGAGCTGTTTTTT.

There are a few counts of this clonotype. The CDR3 nucleotides are TGTGCCAGCAGCTTAGATGTTTTTAAGGTGCCCACGCAGTATTTT. Residues: CASSLDVFKVPTQYF. The rearrangement uses TRBV11-2 and TRBJ2-3; D gene uncertain. CDR3 length: 15 amino acids. Germline V gives CDR1 SGHAT, CDR2 FQNNGV. Trimming shortened V by 0 bases and J by 9 bases, and 16 bases separated the two germline ends.

The genes are TRBV9 and TRBJ2-5; 8 bases are a match to TRBD1. The CDR3 has 15 residues. The germline CDR1 and CDR2 sequences are SGDLS and YYNGEE. V gave up 4 bases and J gave up 5 bases; unmatched junction bases: 10. CDR3 amino acids: CASSMQTTGEETQYF. DNA for the CDR3: TGTGCCAGCAGCATGCAAACGACAGGGGAGGAGACCCAGTACTTC.

This sequence joins TRBV12-3 or TRBV12-4 and TRBJ2-3; TRBD2 agrees at 12 bases. The CDR3 contains 16 residues. V trimming: 6 bases; J trimming: 8 bases; junction bases outside the gene matches: 12. The chain's CDR3 is CASSYASSGGAATQYF. DNA for the CDR3: TGTGCCAGCAGCTATGCATCTAGCGGGGGGGCGGCTACGCAGTATTTT.

The chain carries TRBV6-5 and TRBJ1-2; D is ambiguous. Germline values: CDR1 MNHEY, CDR2 SVGAGI. V lost 8 bases, J lost 4 bases, and 11 bases lay in between. CDR3 length equals 12 residues. CDR3 sequence (DNA): TGTGCCAGCCCAAACGTCCGCTATGGCTACACCTTC. Residues: CASPNVRYGYTF.

The genes are TRBV4-3 and TRBJ2-6; D gene uncertain. Germline V gene sequence: CDR1 LGHNA, CDR2 YSLEER. This CDR3 contains 14 residues. V was pared by 5 bases and J by 0 bases, with 5 bases between. The CDR3 reads CASSFDSGANVLTF. The CDR3 nucleotides are TGCGCCAGCAGCTTTGACTCTGGGGCCAACGTCCTGACTTTC.

V and J are TRBV6-2 or TRBV6-3 and TRBJ2-3, with D perhaps TRBD2 (6 bases). V dropped 6 bases and J dropped 1 base, with 11 bases sitting between them. This CDR3 spans 14 amino acids. The germline gives CDR1 MNHEY, CDR2 SVGEGT. The CDR3 protein is CASRLDYRTDTQYF. The CDR3 DNA sequence: TGTGCCAGCAGACTGGACTACCGCACAGATACGCAGTATTTT.

At least ten counts were recorded for this clonotype. The chain has TRBV2 and TRBJ2-1; D not resolved. Germline lookup yields CDR1 SNHLY and CDR2 FYNNEI. The CDR3 spans 12 residues. Trimming cost V 4 bases and J 2 bases, with 3 bases left between them. CDR3 protein: CASSATYNEQFF. The CDR3 coding sequence is TGTGCCAGCAGTGCCACCTACAATGAGCAGTTCTTC.

This rearrangement joins TRBV20-1 to TRBJ2-1; 9 nucleotides match TRBD2. Germline V gene data show CDR1 as DFQATT and CDR2 as SNEGSKA (reference sequence). This CDR3 is built from 16 residues. J lost 7 bases, V lost 4 bases, and 14 bases had no gene match. The CDR3 DNA reads as TGCAGTGCTACCCAAGGCGGGGGGGCCCAGGTGAATGAGCAGTTCTTC. Translated: CSATQGGGAQVNEQFF.

The J gene is TRBJ2-1, the V gene TRBV5-4, with TRBD2 matching 9 bases. The CDR3 spans 14 residues. Looked up from germline, CDR1 is SGHNT and CDR2 is YYREEE (reference sequence). V shed 4 bases and J 14 bases; nucleotides not matched to a gene: 13. CDR3 sequence reads: CASSLRSSGAPEFF. DNA of the CDR3: TGTGCCAGCAGCCTGAGATCTAGCGGGGCCCCGGAGTTCTTC.

This chain uses TRBV5-6 with TRBJ1-1; possibly TRBD1 for D (5 bases). Germline V CDR1 and CDR2: SGHDT, YYEEEE. The ends were cut back, 4 bases at V and 7 bases at J, with 14 bases in the middle. The CDR3 length is 13 residues. The CDR3 protein is CASSPMRGGEAFF. CDR3 nucleotides: TGTGCCAGCAGCCCAATGAGGGGCGGTGAAGCTTTCTTT.

The chain combines TRBV15 with TRBJ1-2; no firm D call. The CDR3 is 12 residues long. Per the germline V gene, CDR1 is LNHNV and CDR2 is YYDKDF (reference sequence). V dropped 0 bases and J dropped 14 bases, with 13 bases sitting between them. CDR3 protein: CATSRDNGNRTF. The CDR3 DNA follows: TGTGCCACCAGCAGAGATAACGGAAATAGGACCTTC.